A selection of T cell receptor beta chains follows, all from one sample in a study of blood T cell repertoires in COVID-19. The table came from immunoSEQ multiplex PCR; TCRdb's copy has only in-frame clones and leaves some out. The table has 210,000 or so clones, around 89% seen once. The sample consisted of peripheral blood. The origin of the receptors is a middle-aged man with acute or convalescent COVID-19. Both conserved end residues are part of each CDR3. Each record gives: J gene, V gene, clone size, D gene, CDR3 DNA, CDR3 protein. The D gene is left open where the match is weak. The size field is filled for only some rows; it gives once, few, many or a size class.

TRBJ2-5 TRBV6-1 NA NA TGTGCCAGCAGTGAACAGACAGTCCAAGAGACCCAGTACTTC CASSEQTVQETQYF
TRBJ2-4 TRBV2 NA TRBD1 TGTGCCAGCAGTGAGGAACAAGGGACAGTAAAAACTCAGTACTTC CASSEEQGTVKTQYF
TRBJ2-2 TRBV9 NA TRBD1 TGTGCCAGCAGCCGTGAACAGGGGGCGCCCACCGGGGAGCTGTTTTTT CASSREQGAPTGELFF
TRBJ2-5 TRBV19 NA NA TGTGCCAGTAGACCCGACAGGAACCAAGAGACCCAGTACTTC CASRPDRNQETQYF
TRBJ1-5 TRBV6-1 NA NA TGTGCCAGCAGTGAAAATAGCAGAATTACGCCCCAGCATTTT CASSENSRITPQHF
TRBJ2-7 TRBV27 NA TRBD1 TGTGCCAGCAGTTTAGGGGGACAGACCTACGAGCAGTACTTC CASSLGGQTYEQYF
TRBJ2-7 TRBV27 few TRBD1 TGTGCCAGCAGGCAGGACAGGGCTTACGAGCAGTACTTC CASRQDRAYEQYF
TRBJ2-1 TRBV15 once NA TGTGCCACCAGTCTTGAGTACAATGAGCAGTTCTTC CATSLEYNEQFF
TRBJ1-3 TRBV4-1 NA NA TGCGCCAGCAGCCAAGGTCCGGGAAACACCATATATTTT CASSQGPGNTIYF
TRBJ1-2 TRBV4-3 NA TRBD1 TGCGCCAGCAGCCAAGAACCGGACAGGGTAGATGGCTACACCTTC CASSQEPDRVDGYTF
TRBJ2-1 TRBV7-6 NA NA TGTGCCAGCAGCTCCCGACTCGTCAATGAGCAGTTCTTC CASSSRLVNEQFF
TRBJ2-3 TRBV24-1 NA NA TGTGCCACCAGAAGGACAGATACTAGCACAGATACGCAGTATTTT CATRRTDTSTDTQYF
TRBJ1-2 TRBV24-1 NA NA TGTGCCACCAGCACAGGGAACTATGGCTACACCTTC CATSTGNYGYTF
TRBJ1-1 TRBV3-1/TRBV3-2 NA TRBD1 TGTGCCAGCAGCCAGGGATTACAGGGGGAAGCTTTCTTT CASSQGLQGEAFF
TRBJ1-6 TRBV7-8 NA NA TGTGCCAGCAGCTTAGCGCAGGGGTCGAGCTCCTATAATTCACCCCTCCACTTT CASSLAQGSSSYNSPLHF
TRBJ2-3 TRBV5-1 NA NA TGCGCCAGCAGCTTGGGACAAGTGTTTAGCACAGATACGCAGTATTTT CASSLGQVFSTDTQYF
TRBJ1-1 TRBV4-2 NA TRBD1 TGTGCCAGCAGCCTCGGGACAGCATCCGATTACACTGAAGCTTTCTTT CASSLGTASDYTEAFF
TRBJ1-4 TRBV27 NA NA TGTGCCAGCAGACAGGGAAATGAAAAACTGTTTTTT CASRQGNEKLFF
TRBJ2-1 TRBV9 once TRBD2 TGTGCCAGCAGCCTGGGACTAGCGGGCTATGATGAGCAGTTCTTC CASSLGLAGYDEQFF
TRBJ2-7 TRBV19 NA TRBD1 TGTGCCAGTAGTATAAGACAGGGTCTCTACGAGCAGTACTTC CASSIRQGLYEQYF